This TCR beta chain emerged from a study of blood T cells in healthy people across ages. Findings of the study overall: Getting older went along with TCR beta diversity per million T cells dropping roughly linearly. Long-lived and aged donors differed, with more naive CD4+ cells and higher diversity in the long-lived. Estimated diversity across one million T cells was deemed an underestimate.

Together with a sample-barcoded 5' primer, a J-beta primer mix was included in a second PCR lasting about 6 to 11 cycles. From the 5' RACE reads, TCRdb called clonotypes with MiXCR, one entry per CDR3 protein. There are around 1.5 million distinct CDR3 sequences in the sample; around 35% occur only once, and approximately 10% lies in the top ten. The donors, aged about 6 to 90, were healthy Caucasians from Russia. This clonotype has just a few counts. Its antigen remains unidentified. The V end was cut by 0 bases, the J end by 1 base, with 14 bases between. This CDR3 comprises 16 residues. Germline CDR1 is SGHRS and CDR2 is YFSETQ.

Sequencing was carried out using blood. The sequence came from a woman aged 25 to 39 in good health. The rearrangement joins TRBV5-1 to TRBJ2-7; a weak D match, TRBD2 (5 bases). In DNA, the CDR3 is TGCGCCAGCAGCTTGGCCGGGAATGATCATTCCTACGAGCAGTACTTC. This encodes CASSLAGNDHSYEQYF.